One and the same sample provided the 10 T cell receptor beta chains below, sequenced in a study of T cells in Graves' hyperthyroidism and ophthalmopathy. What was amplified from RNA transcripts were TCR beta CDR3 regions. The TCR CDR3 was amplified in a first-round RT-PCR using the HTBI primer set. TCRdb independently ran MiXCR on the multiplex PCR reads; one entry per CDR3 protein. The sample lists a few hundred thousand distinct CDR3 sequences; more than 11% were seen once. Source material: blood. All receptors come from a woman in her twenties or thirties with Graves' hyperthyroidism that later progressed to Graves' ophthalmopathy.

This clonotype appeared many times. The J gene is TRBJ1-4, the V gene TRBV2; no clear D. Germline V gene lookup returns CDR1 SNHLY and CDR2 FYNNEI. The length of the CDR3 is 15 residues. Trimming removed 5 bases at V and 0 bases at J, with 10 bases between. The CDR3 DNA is TGTGCCAGCAGTAAGAAGAAAGCAACTAATGAAAAACTGTTTTTT. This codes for CASSKKKATNEKLFF.

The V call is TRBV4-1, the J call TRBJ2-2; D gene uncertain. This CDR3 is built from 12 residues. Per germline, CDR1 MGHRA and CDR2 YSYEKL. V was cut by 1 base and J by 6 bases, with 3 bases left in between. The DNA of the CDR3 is TGCGCCAGCAGCCAAGCCTCCGGGGAGCTGTTTTTT. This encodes CASSQASGELFF.

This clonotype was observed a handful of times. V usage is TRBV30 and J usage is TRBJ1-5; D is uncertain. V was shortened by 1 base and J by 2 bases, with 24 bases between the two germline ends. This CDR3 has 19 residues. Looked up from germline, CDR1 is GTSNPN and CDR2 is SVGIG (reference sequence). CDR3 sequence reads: CAWSGGKLGGFSGNQPQHF. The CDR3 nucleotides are TGTGCCTGGAGTGGTGGCAAATTGGGAGGCTTTTCGGGCAATCAGCCCCAGCATTTT.

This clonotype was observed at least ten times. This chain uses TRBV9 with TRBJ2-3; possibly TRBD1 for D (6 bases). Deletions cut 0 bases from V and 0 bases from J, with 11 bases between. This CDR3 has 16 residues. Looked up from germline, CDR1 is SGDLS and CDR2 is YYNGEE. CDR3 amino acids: CASSVAVGASTDTQYF. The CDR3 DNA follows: TGTGCCAGCAGCGTAGCCGTGGGGGCCAGCACAGATACGCAGTATTTT.

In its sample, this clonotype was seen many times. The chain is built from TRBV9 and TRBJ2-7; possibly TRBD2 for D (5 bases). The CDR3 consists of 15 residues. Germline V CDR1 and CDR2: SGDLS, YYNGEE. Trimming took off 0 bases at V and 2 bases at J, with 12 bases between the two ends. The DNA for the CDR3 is TGTGCCAGCAGCGTAGGTGCGGGTACAACCTACGAGCAGTACTTC. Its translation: CASSVGAGTTYEQYF.

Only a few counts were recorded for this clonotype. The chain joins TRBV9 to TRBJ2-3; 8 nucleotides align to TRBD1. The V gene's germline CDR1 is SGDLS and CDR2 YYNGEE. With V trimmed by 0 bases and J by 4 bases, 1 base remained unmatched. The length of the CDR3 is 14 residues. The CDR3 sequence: CASSVEDRADTQYF. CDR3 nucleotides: TGTGCCAGCAGCGTAGAGGACAGGGCAGATACGCAGTATTTT.

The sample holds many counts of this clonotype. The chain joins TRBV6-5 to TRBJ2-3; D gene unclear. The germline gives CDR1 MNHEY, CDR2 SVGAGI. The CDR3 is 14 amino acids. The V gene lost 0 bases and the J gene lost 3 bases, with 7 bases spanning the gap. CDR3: CASSYSIVTDTQYF. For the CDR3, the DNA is TGTGCCAGCAGTTACTCGATCGTTACAGATACGCAGTATTTT.

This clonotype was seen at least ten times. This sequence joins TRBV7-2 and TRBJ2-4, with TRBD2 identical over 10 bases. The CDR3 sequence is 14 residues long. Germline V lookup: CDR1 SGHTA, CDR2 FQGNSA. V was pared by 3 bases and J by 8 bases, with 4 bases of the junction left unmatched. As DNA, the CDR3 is TGTGCCAGCAGCTTCAGCGGGGGGGAGGACATTCAGTACTTC. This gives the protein CASSFSGGEDIQYF.

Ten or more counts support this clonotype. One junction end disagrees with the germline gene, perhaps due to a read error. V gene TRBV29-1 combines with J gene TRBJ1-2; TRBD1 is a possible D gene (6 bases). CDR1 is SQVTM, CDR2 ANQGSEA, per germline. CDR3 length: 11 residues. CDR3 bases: TGCAGCCTTGAAAAGGGGGGGCAGAACACCTTC. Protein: CSLEKGGQNTF.

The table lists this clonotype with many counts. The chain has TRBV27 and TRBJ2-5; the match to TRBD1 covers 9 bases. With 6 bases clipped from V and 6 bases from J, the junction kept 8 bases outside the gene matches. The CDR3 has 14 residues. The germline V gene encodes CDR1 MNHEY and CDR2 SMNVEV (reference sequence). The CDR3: CASSGTGTWKTQYF. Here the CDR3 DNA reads TGTGCCAGCAGCGGGACAGGGACATGGAAGACCCAGTACTTC.